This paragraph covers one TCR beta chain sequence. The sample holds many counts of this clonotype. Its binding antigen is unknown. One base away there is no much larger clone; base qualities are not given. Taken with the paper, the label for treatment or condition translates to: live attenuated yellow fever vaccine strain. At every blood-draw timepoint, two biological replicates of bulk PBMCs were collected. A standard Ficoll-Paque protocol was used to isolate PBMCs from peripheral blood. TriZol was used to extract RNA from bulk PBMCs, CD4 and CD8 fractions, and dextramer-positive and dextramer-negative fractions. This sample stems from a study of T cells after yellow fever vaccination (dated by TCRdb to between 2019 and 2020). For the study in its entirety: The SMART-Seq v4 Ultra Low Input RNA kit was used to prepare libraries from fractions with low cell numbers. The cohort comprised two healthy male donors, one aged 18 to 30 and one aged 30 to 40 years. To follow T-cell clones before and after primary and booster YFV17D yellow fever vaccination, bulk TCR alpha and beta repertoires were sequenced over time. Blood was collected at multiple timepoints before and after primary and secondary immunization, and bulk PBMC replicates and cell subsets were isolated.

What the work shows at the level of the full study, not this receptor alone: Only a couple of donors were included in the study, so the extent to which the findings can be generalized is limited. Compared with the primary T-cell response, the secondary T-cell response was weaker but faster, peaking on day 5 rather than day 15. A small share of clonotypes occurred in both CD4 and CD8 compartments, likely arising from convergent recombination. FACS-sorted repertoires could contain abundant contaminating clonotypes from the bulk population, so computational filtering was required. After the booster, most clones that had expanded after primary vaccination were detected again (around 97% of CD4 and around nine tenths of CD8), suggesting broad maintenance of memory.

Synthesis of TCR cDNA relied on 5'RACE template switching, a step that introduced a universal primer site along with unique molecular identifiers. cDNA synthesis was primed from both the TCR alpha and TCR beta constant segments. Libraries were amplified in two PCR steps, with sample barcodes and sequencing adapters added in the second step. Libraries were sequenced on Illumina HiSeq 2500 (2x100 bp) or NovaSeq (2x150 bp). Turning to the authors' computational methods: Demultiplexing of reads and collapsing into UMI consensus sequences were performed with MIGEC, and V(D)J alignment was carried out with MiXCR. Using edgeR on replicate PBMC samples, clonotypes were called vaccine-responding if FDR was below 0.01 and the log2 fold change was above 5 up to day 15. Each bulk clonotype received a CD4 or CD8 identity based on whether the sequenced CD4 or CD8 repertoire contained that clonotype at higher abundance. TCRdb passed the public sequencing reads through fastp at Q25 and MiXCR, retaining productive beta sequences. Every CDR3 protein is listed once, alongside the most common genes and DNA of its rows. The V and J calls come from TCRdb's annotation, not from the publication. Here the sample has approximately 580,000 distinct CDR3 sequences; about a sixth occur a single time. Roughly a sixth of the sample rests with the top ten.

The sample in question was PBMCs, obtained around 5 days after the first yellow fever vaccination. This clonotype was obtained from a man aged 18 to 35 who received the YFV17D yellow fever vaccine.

The DNA sequence is as follows: TGTGCCAGCAGCTTCGTACTAGCGGGGGGAGCCAAAAACATTCAGTACTTC. This translates into CASSFVLAGGAKNIQYF. The chain joins TRBV7-8 to TRBJ2-4, with 12 middle bases fitting TRBD2. CDR1 is given as SGHVS and CDR2 as FQNEAQ, both from the germline V gene. V and J are trimmed by 3 bases and 0 bases, and the gene matches miss 3 bases of the junction. The CDR3 numbers 17 residues from cysteine through phenylalanine. Solely the CDR3 DNA is kept, with 51 bases framed from the first base.